The 19 T cell receptor beta chains listed next were all sequenced from one sample in a study of blood T cell repertoires in COVID-19. Sequenced by immunoSEQ multiplex PCR; TCRdb stores in-frame clones only, minus some. The table has approximately 68,000 clones, around 85% seen once. Sequenced: peripheral blood. Receptors were obtained from a man aged 50 or older with active COVID-19.

The chain joins TRBV4-3 to TRBJ2-3; 7 bases match TRBD1. Germline loops: CDR1 LGHNA, CDR2 YSLEER. V shed 3 bases, J shed 10 bases, and the junction held 7 bases outside the gene matches. The CDR3 contains 13 residues. This CDR3 is CASSQVTGAPQYF. The CDR3 nucleotides are TGCGCCAGCAGCCAGGTAACAGGGGCGCCGCAGTATTTT.

The J gene is TRBJ1-1, the V gene TRBV7-8; D not certain. In germline, CDR1 is SGHVS, CDR2 FQNEAQ. The V end was cut by 2 bases, the J end by 2 bases, with 12 bases between. The CDR3 consists of 15 residues. CDR3 in amino acids: CASSLFGRGNTEAFF. The CDR3 nucleotides read TGTGCCAGCAGCTTATTCGGGCGGGGAAACACTGAAGCTTTCTTT.

The genes are TRBV9 and TRBJ2-1; D ambiguous. Germline values: CDR1 SGDLS, CDR2 YYNGEE. This CDR3 has 15 residues. Trimming took 3 bases from V and 3 from J, leaving 13 bases between them. Here the CDR3 DNA reads TGTGCCAGCAGCGACGCCCCCTGGCACTACAATGAGCAGTTCTTC. This sequence encodes CASSDAPWHYNEQFF.

The sample holds a few counts of this clone. This chain uses TRBV27 with TRBJ2-2; TRBD1 matches at 7 bases. From germline, CDR1 is MNHEY and CDR2 SMNVEV (reference sequence). This CDR3 spans 16 amino acids. Trimming at V came to 3 bases and at J to 3 bases, leaving 7 bases not matched to a gene. In DNA, the CDR3 is TGTGCCAGCAGTTTTTTCAGGGGGTTTGACACCGGGGAGCTGTTTTTT. Amino acid sequence: CASSFFRGFDTGELFF.

This rearrangement joins TRBV6-2 or TRBV6-3 to TRBJ2-1; 13 bases are shared with TRBD2. V lost 6 bases, J lost 6 bases, and 11 bases stayed unmatched. Germline V CDR1 and CDR2: MNHEY, SVGEGT. This CDR3 has 17 residues. The CDR3 spells CASSRGLAGPQGNEQFF. The CDR3 region has the DNA TGTGCCAGCAGCAGGGGACTAGCGGGGCCCCAGGGCAATGAGCAGTTCTTC.

CDR3 sequence (DNA): TGTGCCAGCAGCCCGAGCCCAGGAAAGCCCCAGCATTTT. As protein: CASSPSPGKPQHF. The chain combines TRBV12-3 or TRBV12-4 with TRBJ1-5; D is unresolved. V lost 6 bases to trimming and J lost 8 bases, with 14 bases between them. This CDR3 is built from 13 residues.

The chain joins TRBV5-5 to TRBJ2-3, with D possibly matching TRBD2 (7 bases). The CDR3 sequence is 17 residues long. Trimming left V 4 bases short and J 1 base short, with 19 bases between. In germline, CDR1 is SGHKS, CDR2 YYEKEE (reference sequence). In DNA form, the CDR3 reads TGTGCCAGCAGCCGTAGGGGGAGGGCCCTCGGCACAGATACGCAGTATTTT. This gives the protein CASSRRGRALGTDTQYF.

The rearrangement uses TRBV11-3 and TRBJ2-3, with TRBD2 matching 13 bases. This CDR3 contains 17 residues. The germline V gene has CDR1 SGHNT and CDR2 YENEEA. Losses at the gene ends were 5 bases for V and 0 bases for J; bases not matched to a gene: 5. This CDR3 is CASSLGLAGPSTDTQYF. The CDR3 DNA reads TGTGCCAGCAGCCTGGGACTAGCGGGACCAAGCACAGATACGCAGTATTTT. The variable domain in full, with the rest retrieved from reference TRBV11-3 and TRBJ2-3, is EAGVVQSPRYKIIEKKQPVAFWCNPISGHNTLYWYLQNLGQGPELLIRYENEEAVDDSQLPKDRFSAERLKGVDSTLKIQPAELGDSAVYLCASSLGLAGPSTDTQYFGPGTRLTVL.

This chain joins TRBV3-1 (or the pseudogene TRBV3-2) and TRBJ1-2, with a possible D match to TRBD1 (6 bases). Germline CDR1 is LGHDT and CDR2 is YNNKEL (reference sequence). The CDR3 sequence is 14 residues long. Trimming shortened V by 5 bases and J by 6 bases, and 16 bases separated the two germline ends. The chain's CDR3 is CASSNRGGVDGYTF. The DNA of the CDR3 is TGTGCCAGCAGCAACCGAGGGGGGGTTGATGGCTACACCTTC.

This clone was seen just once. The CDR3 here is CASSQTYSTDTQYF. DNA of the CDR3: TGTGCCAGCAGTCAAACCTATAGTACAGATACGCAGTATTTT. The chain uses TRBV6-5 and TRBJ2-3; D remains ambiguous. Germline V lookup: CDR1 MNHEY, CDR2 SVGAGI. The CDR3 length is 14 residues. V lost 5 bases and J lost 3, with 12 bases in between.

The chain links TRBV19 to TRBJ2-1; possibly TRBD2 for D (6 bases). V lost 0 bases and J lost 4, with 13 bases in between. CDR1 and CDR2 (germline): LNHDA, SQIVND (reference sequence). The CDR3 is 16 amino acids. The CDR3 nucleotides are TGTGCCAGTAGTATAGATAGGACTAACAGATACAATGAGCAGTTCTTC. It translates to CASSIDRTNRYNEQFF.

This rearrangement joins TRBV5-8 to TRBJ1-1; 9 bases fit TRBD1. The CDR3 length is 16 residues. After removal of 3 bases from V and 4 bases from J, the junction contained 10 bases not matched to a gene. Germline values: CDR1 SGHTS, CDR2 YDEGEE. This CDR3 is CASSYITGGLSTEAFF. As DNA, the CDR3 is TGTGCCAGCAGCTATATAACAGGGGGCTTGAGCACTGAAGCTTTCTTT.

The rearrangement uses TRBV15 and TRBJ2-1; maybe TRBD2 (5 bases). Trimming took off 1 base at V and 0 bases at J, with 10 bases between the two ends. CDR3 size: 16 residues. The germline V gene encodes CDR1 LNHNV and CDR2 YYDKDF (reference sequence). CDR3 DNA sequence: TGTGCCACCAGCAGAGCGGGATGGATCTCCTACAATGAGCAGTTCTTC. The encoded protein is CATSRAGWISYNEQFF.

The DNA of the CDR3 is TGTGCCAGCAGTGCGGGGGGCTACAATGAGCAGTTCTTC. The encoded protein is CASSAGGYNEQFF. The chain couples TRBV2 to TRBJ2-1, with 7 bases aligning to TRBD2. CDR3 size: 13 residues. The junction had 0 bases not matched to a gene; V was cut back by 4 bases and J by 3 bases. Germline-derived CDR1 and CDR2 are SNHLY and FYNNEI.

The chain carries TRBV7-2 and TRBJ2-4, with 11 bases that match TRBD1. Germline assignment: CDR1 SGHTA and CDR2 FQGNSA. J gave up 2 bases and V 5 bases, and 2 bases lay outside the gene matches. The length of the CDR3 is 15 residues. The DNA of the CDR3 is TGTGCCAGCAGCCGGACAGGGGGCTCCAAAAACATTCAGTACTTC. This gives the protein CASSRTGGSKNIQYF.

V and J are TRBV27 and TRBJ2-2, with 10 bases fitting TRBD1. After removal of 6 bases from V and 8 bases from J, the junction contained 12 bases not matched to a gene. Per the germline V gene, CDR1 is MNHEY and CDR2 is SMNVEV (reference sequence). CDR3 size: 16 residues. The CDR3 loop reads CASSIDRGLPSGELFF. The CDR3 nucleotides are TGTGCCAGCAGCATTGACAGGGGGCTTCCTTCGGGGGAGCTGTTTTTT.

This sequence joins TRBV3-1 (or the pseudogene TRBV3-2) and TRBJ2-1, with 9 bases aligning to TRBD2. CDR1 LGHDT and CDR2 YNNKEL come from the germline V gene (reference sequence). J was trimmed by 0 bases and V by 1 base; bases with no gene match: 4. The CDR3 runs 17 residues. CDR3 loop: CASSQGISGSSYNEQFF. In DNA, the CDR3 is TGTGCCAGCAGCCAAGGGATTAGCGGGAGCTCCTACAATGAGCAGTTCTTC.

J is TRBJ2-6 and V is TRBV5-1, with D hard to call. Germline V gene data show CDR1 as SGHRS and CDR2 as YFSETQ. CDR3 length: 15 amino acids. V was shortened by 4 bases and J by 0 bases, with 8 bases between the two germline ends. In DNA form, the CDR3 reads TGCGCCAGCAGCGAGGCGAACTCTGGGGCCAACGTCCTGACTTTC. Its protein is CASSEANSGANVLTF.

The chain combines TRBV24-1 with TRBJ1-5, with a tentative D call TRBD1 (6 bases). The CDR3 covers 17 residues. Trimming stripped 6 bases from V and 6 bases from J, with 23 bases between. CDR1 KGHDR and CDR2 SFDVKD come from the germline V gene. The CDR3 loop reads CATSPGLGGTGPQPQHF. The CDR3 nucleotides read TGTGCCACCAGTCCTGGCCTAGGAGGCACAGGGCCTCAGCCCCAGCATTTT.